The clone carrying this TCR beta chain was recorded a few times. Each CDR3 protein gets one entry after TCRdb re-called the 5' RACE reads with MiXCR. The sample has 45,000 to 70,000 distinct CDR3 sequences, 28% seen once. V lost 1 base to trimming and J lost 8 bases, with 15 bases between them. The CDR3 has 15 residues. Germline values: CDR1 SGHTA, CDR2 FQGTGA. Sequenced: tumor-infiltrating memory CD4+ T cells sorted from the breast tumor. Specified subset: memory CD4+ T cells, CD4+CD45RO+CD25-. The TCR comes from a female donor with breast cancer. V gene TRBV7-3 combines with J gene TRBJ2-1, with D maybe TRBD1 (6 bases). Written as DNA, the CDR3 is TGTGCCAGCAGCTTAATGGGGCAGGGGATAGATGAGCAGTTCTTC. As protein: CASSLMGQGIDEQFF.